The 31 T cell receptor beta chains below come from one sample, sequenced in a study of shared clonotypes between healthy human individuals. The repertoire was sequenced with immunoSEQ multiplex PCR; TCRdb's copy has only in-frame clones and lacks some. The repertoire holds about 480,000 clones, with about four fifths as singletons. The specimen sequenced was PBMCs. All receptors derive from a woman aged 40 to 50 in good health. Some clones in this sample may be carry-over from other donors' samples.

The chain is built from TRBV6-5 and TRBJ2-7; TRBD2 might be the D (7 bases). CDR1 and CDR2 from the germline V gene are MNHEY and SVGAGI. V was trimmed by 6 bases and J by 4 bases, leaving 16 bases between them. This CDR3 has 14 amino acids. The CDR3 loop is CASRGASGTYEQYF. Here the CDR3 DNA reads TGTGCCAGCAGGGGGGCCAGCGGGACGTACGAGCAGTACTTC.

The chain has TRBV7-9 and TRBJ2-5, with D possibly matching TRBD2 (5 bases). The CDR3 runs 14 residues. Trimming pared 5 bases from V and 5 bases from J, leaving 15 bases between. Germline-derived CDR1 and CDR2 are SEHNR and FQNEAQ (reference sequence). CDR3 sequence (DNA): TGTGCCAGCAGCCCGTCCTCCTCTAGCGAGACCCAGTACTTC. It specifies CASSPSSSSETQYF.

The chain has TRBV5-1 and TRBJ1-4; D possibly corresponds to TRBD1 (5 bases). The CDR3 contains 14 residues. Trimming took 4 bases from V and 4 from J, leaving 11 bases between them. The germline CDR1 and CDR2 sequences are SGHRS and YFSETQ. The CDR3, as DNA: TGCGCCAGCAGCCCGACAGTACTTAATGAAAAACTGTTTTTT. The encoded protein is CASSPTVLNEKLFF. Drawing the rest from reference TRBV5-1 and TRBJ1-4, the complete variable domain is KAGVTQTPRYLIKTRGQQVTLSCSPISGHRSVSWYQQTPGQGLQFLFEYFSETQRNKGNFPGRFSGRQFSNSRSEMNVSTLELGDSALYLCASSPTVLNEKLFFGSGTQLSVL.

This clone was counted between two and nine times. The V and J genes are TRBV4-1 and TRBJ2-3, with 11 nucleotides matching TRBD2. V lost 4 bases, J lost 4 bases, and 13 bases stayed unmatched. This CDR3 spans 18 amino acids. CDR1 and CDR2 from the germline V gene are MGHRA and YSYEKL. The CDR3: CASSPLTLTSGRADTQYF. CDR3 bases: TGCGCCAGCAGCCCCCTAACCCTTACTAGCGGGAGAGCAGATACGCAGTATTTT.

The CDR3 reads CASSLGRPLNDEQYF. Written as DNA, the CDR3 is TGTGCCAGCAGCTTAGGTCGACCTCTCAACGACGAGCAGTACTTC. This chain links TRBV11-1 with TRBJ2-7, with D uncertain. CDR3 length equals 15 residues. Germline V gene lookup returns CDR1 SGHAT and CDR2 FQDESV (reference sequence). V lost 1 base and J 5 bases, leaving 15 bases between the germline ends.

The chain uses TRBV6-1 and TRBJ1-4; no clear D. Trimming stripped 6 bases from V and 8 bases from J, with 16 bases between. The CDR3 covers 14 residues. Germline V CDR1 and CDR2: MNHNS, SASEGT. The CDR3 DNA follows: TGTGCCAGCAGCCACGATAACTCGGGGGAAAAACTGTTTTTT. Protein: CASSHDNSGEKLFF.

The genes are TRBV27 and TRBJ1-2; 8 bases align to TRBD1. Germline-derived CDR1 and CDR2 are MNHEY and SMNVEV (reference sequence). Trimming took 3 bases from V and 3 from J; bases not matched to a gene: 3. This CDR3 is built from 14 residues. The chain's CDR3 is CASSLTGEDYGYTF. In DNA, the CDR3 is TGTGCCAGCAGTTTGACAGGGGAGGACTATGGCTACACCTTC.

This chain uses TRBV7-3 with TRBJ2-1; D not certain. The CDR3 has 12 amino acids. The V gene's germline CDR1 is SGHTA and CDR2 FQGTGA. The germline V and J ends were trimmed by 3 bases and 12 bases, with 12 bases remaining between them. CDR3 amino acids: CASSFGESRQFF. CDR3 DNA sequence: TGTGCCAGCAGCTTTGGAGAGAGTCGGCAGTTCTTC.

V gene TRBV29-1 combines with J gene TRBJ2-5, with 11 bases aligning to TRBD1. The CDR3 has 14 residues. V lost 7 bases, J lost 2 bases, and 6 bases stayed unmatched. CDR1 is SQVTM, CDR2 ANQGSEA, per germline. CDR3 sequence (DNA): TGCAGCGCAGCGGGACAGGGGGGTCAAGAGACCCAGTACTTC. Translating gives CSAAGQGGQETQYF.

The chain uses TRBV28 and TRBJ2-1; TRBD2 might be the D (6 bases). The germline V gene encodes CDR1 MDHEN and CDR2 SYDVKM. The V and J ends lost 8 bases and 5 bases respectively, with 13 bases between them. The CDR3 runs to 13 residues. The DNA of the CDR3 is TGTGCCAGCGGGGCTAGCGTTAACAATGAGCAGTTCTTC. Its translation: CASGASVNNEQFF.

This clone was found a few times. The chain combines TRBV5-1 with TRBJ1-5; D is unclear. Per the germline V gene, CDR1 is SGHRS and CDR2 is YFSETQ. V lost 0 bases and J 0 bases, leaving 7 bases between the germline ends. The CDR3 consists of 15 residues. The CDR3 spells CASSLGPYSNQPQHF. The CDR3 DNA reads TGCGCCAGCAGCTTGGGCCCGTATAGCAATCAGCCCCAGCATTTT.

The V gene is TRBV27, the J gene TRBJ2-1; possible D gene TRBD1, 5 bases. From germline, CDR1 is MNHEY and CDR2 SMNVEV (reference sequence). V lost 3 bases and J 11 bases, leaving 14 bases between the germline ends. The CDR3 contains 13 residues. CDR3 in DNA: TGTGCCAGCAGTTTCCCGGACACCCCACAGCAGTTCTTC. Its translation is CASSFPDTPQQFF.

The chain employs TRBV30 and TRBJ2-3; TRBD1 might be the D (5 bases). The length of the CDR3 is 15 residues. CDR1 is GTSNPN and CDR2 is SVGIG in the germline V gene (reference sequence). Deletions cut 2 bases from V and 2 bases from J, with 14 bases between. CDR3: CAWSRKGYSTDTQYF. CDR3 DNA: TGTGCCTGGAGTAGGAAGGGGTACTCCACAGATACGCAGTATTTT.

The chain carries TRBV6-5 and TRBJ2-7; the match to TRBD1 covers 9 bases. This CDR3 comprises 14 residues. Germline lookup yields CDR1 MNHEY and CDR2 SVGAGI. V was clipped by 2 bases and J by 4 bases; unmatched bases: 3. DNA for the CDR3: TGTGCCAGCAGTTACAATGACAGGGGGTACGAGCAGTACTTC. Translated, it gives CASSYNDRGYEQYF.

For this clone: The sample holds other DNA sequences that translate to the same CDR3. The rearrangement links TRBV6-1 to TRBJ1-1; TRBD1 might be the D (5 bases). Germline V gene lookup returns CDR1 MNHNS and CDR2 SASEGT. This CDR3 contains 11 residues. V lost 4 bases, J lost 8 bases, and 8 bases lay in between. CDR3 residues: CASSGTREAFF. The DNA for the CDR3 is TGTGCCAGCAGTGGGACAAGGGAAGCTTTCTTT.

V usage is TRBV15 and J usage is TRBJ2-7; tentatively, D is TRBD1 or TRBD2 (5 bases each). Germline CDR1 LNHNV, CDR2 YYDKDF (reference sequence). Trimming took off 0 bases at V and 3 bases at J, with 9 bases between the two ends. This CDR3 contains 14 residues. The DNA for the CDR3 is TGTGCCACCAGCAGAGATTTGGGGGTCTACGAGCAGTACTTC. Translation gives CATSRDLGVYEQYF.

The V and J genes are TRBV28 and TRBJ1-5, with unresolved D. The V end lost 6 bases, the J end lost 9 bases, and 15 bases lay between the germline ends. Per germline, CDR1 MDHEN and CDR2 SYDVKM. This CDR3 spans 13 amino acids. CDR3 in DNA: TGTGCCAGCAGACCACCCTCAGGCCGGCCCCAGCATTTT. It codes for CASRPPSGRPQHF.

V is TRBV9 and J is TRBJ2-1; 9 nucleotides match TRBD2. The germline V gene has CDR1 SGDLS and CDR2 YYNGEE. Trimming took 3 bases from V and 2 from J; bases not matched to a gene: 6. The CDR3 is 16 amino acids. CDR3 sequence reads: CASSGGGTSPYNEQFF. The CDR3 region has the DNA TGTGCCAGCAGCGGGGGCGGGACTAGCCCCTACAATGAGCAGTTCTTC.

The chain recombines TRBV6-1 with TRBJ1-1, with D unclear. This CDR3 region has 15 residues. Germline CDR1 is MNHNS and CDR2 is SASEGT. Trimming cost V 5 bases and J 0 bases, with 13 bases left between them. The CDR3 bases are TGTGCCAGCAGTTCAATGGGGTCCTTGAACACTGAAGCTTTCTTT. Protein product: CASSSMGSLNTEAFF.

V and J are TRBV7-3 and TRBJ1-1; TRBD1 matches 9 bases. Germline-derived CDR1 and CDR2 are SGHTA and FQGTGA. V shed 5 bases, J shed 4 bases, and the junction held 5 bases outside the gene matches. This CDR3 region has 14 residues. The CDR3 here is CASSPGTGITEAFF. As DNA, the CDR3 is TGTGCCAGCAGCCCAGGGACAGGGATCACTGAAGCTTTCTTT.

The J gene is TRBJ2-3, the V gene TRBV6-1, with 7 bases fitting TRBD2. The germline gives CDR1 MNHNS, CDR2 SASEGT. V lost 1 base and J lost 4; bases outside the gene matches: 5. The CDR3 is 15 amino acids. CDR3 protein: CASSEGLASADTQYF. CDR3 DNA: TGTGCCAGCAGTGAAGGACTAGCAAGCGCAGATACGCAGTATTTT.

The V gene is TRBV5-1, the J gene TRBJ2-3, with 7 nucleotides matching TRBD1. CDR3 size: 15 residues. V lost 4 bases, J lost 0 bases, and 5 bases stayed unmatched. The germline V gene has CDR1 SGHRS and CDR2 YFSETQ. CDR3 residues: CASSPGQTSTDTQYF. DNA for the CDR3: TGCGCCAGCAGCCCGGGACAGACCAGCACAGATACGCAGTATTTT.

The rearrangement uses TRBV18 and TRBJ1-4, with D maybe TRBD1 (6 bases). The germline CDR1 and CDR2 sequences are KGHSH and LQKENI. V dropped 2 bases and J dropped 7 bases, with 11 bases sitting between them. The length of the CDR3 is 14 residues. The CDR3 sequence is CASSPGGAGEKLFF. The CDR3 DNA reads TGTGCCAGCTCACCAGGGGGCGCGGGTGAAAAACTGTTTTTT.

The rearrangement uses TRBV6-1 and TRBJ2-7; the D gene is possibly TRBD1 (6 bases). Trimming pared 4 bases from V and 0 bases from J, leaving 10 bases between. This CDR3 comprises 14 residues. Looked up from germline, CDR1 is MNHNS and CDR2 is SASEGT. The CDR3: CASSGDMNSYEQYF. CDR3 sequence (DNA): TGTGCCAGCAGTGGGGACATGAACTCCTACGAGCAGTACTTC.

The CDR3 DNA reads TGTGCCAGCAGCTTAACAGGCCCAACCTATGGCTACACCTTC. This translates into CASSLTGPTYGYTF. This chain links TRBV7-2 with TRBJ1-2, with D possibly matching TRBD1 (5 bases). This CDR3 is 14 amino acids long. V lost 2 bases and J lost 4, with 11 bases in between. Germline V CDR1 and CDR2: SGHTA, FQGNSA.

The chain uses TRBV10-3 and TRBJ1-1, with D unresolved. The V end lost 3 bases, the J end lost 2 bases, and 13 bases lay between the germline ends. CDR1 ENHRY and CDR2 SYGVKD come from the germline V gene. CDR3 size: 15 residues. The CDR3 coding sequence is TGTGCCATCAGTGAACCGGGCGCCCCTAACACTGAAGCTTTCTTT. This encodes CAISEPGAPNTEAFF.

The chain employs TRBV15 and TRBJ2-1; 8 bases line up with TRBD2. The CDR3 consists of 14 residues. Losses at the gene ends were 3 bases for V and 8 bases for J; bases not matched to a gene: 6. Per germline, CDR1 LNHNV and CDR2 YYDKDF (reference sequence). This chain's CDR3 is CATSRRSGSYEQFF. In DNA form, the CDR3 reads TGTGCCACCAGCAGGAGGAGCGGGAGCTATGAGCAGTTCTTC.

V is TRBV10-3 and J is TRBJ2-7; 11 bases line up with TRBD2. In germline, CDR1 is ENHRY, CDR2 SYGVKD. This CDR3 region has 13 residues. V gave up 8 bases and J gave up 1 base; unmatched junction bases: 1. CDR3 in DNA: TGTGCCATCGGGACTAGCGGATCCTACGAGCAGTACTTC. It codes for CAIGTSGSYEQYF.

V gene TRBV30 combines with J gene TRBJ1-1; a possible D gene is TRBD1 (6 bases). V lost 3 bases to trimming and J lost 3 bases, with 23 bases between them. The CDR3 spans 17 residues. Germline CDR1 reads GTSNPN; CDR2 reads SVGIG (reference sequence). The CDR3: CAWRETLTGPLDTEAFF. CDR3 DNA: TGTGCCTGGAGGGAGACTCTTACAGGGCCCCTGGACACTGAAGCTTTCTTT. Supplemented by reference TRBV30 and TRBJ1-1, the full variable domain reads SQTIHQWPATLVQPVGSPLSLECTVEGTSNPNLYWYRQAAGRGLQLLFYSVGIGQISSEVPQNLSASRPQDRQFILSSKKLLLSDSGFYLCAWRETLTGPLDTEAFFGQGTRLTVV.

The chain is built from TRBV30 and TRBJ1-1, with D tentatively TRBD1 (6 bases). In germline, CDR1 is GTSNPN, CDR2 SVGIG (reference sequence). This CDR3 has 14 amino acids. V was trimmed by 0 bases and J by 4 bases, leaving 12 bases between them. The CDR3 coding sequence is TGTGCCTGGAGTGTAGGGGGGGGAGGCACTGAAGCTTTCTTT. This encodes CAWSVGGGGTEAFF. The variable domain in full, completed from reference TRBV30 and TRBJ1-1, reads SQTIHQWPATLVQPVGSPLSLECTVEGTSNPNLYWYRQAAGRGLQLLFYSVGIGQISSEVPQNLSASRPQDRQFILSSKKLLLSDSGFYLCAWSVGGGGTEAFFGQGTRLTVV.

The J gene is TRBJ2-3, the V gene TRBV28, with unresolved D. The V gene's germline CDR1 is MDHEN and CDR2 SYDVKM. V dropped 8 bases and J dropped 3 bases, with 6 bases sitting between them. This CDR3 comprises 11 residues. The DNA of the CDR3 is TGTGCCAGCGGATTTACAGATACGCAGTATTTT. It codes for CASGFTDTQYF.